This TCR beta chain was identified during a study of PD-L1 blockade in urothelial cancer. Study-wide context: In about 2014, patients got going on atezolizumab, taking 1,200 mg intravenously every 3 weeks. T cells were recovered from blood samples at a median of 141,255.

This CDR3 has 11 amino acids. Germline assignment: CDR1 MDHEN and CDR2 SYDVKM. V was clipped by 5 bases and J by 8 bases, with 9 bases between them. Here immunoSEQ multiplex PCR was the method, and the copy in TCRdb shows in-frame clones only, minus some. The sample includes some 120,000 clones, 80% to 90% of them seen just once. Time point noted: peripheral blood 6 weeks after treatment start. Pretreatment sampling and on-treatment sampling together yielded between 1 and 8 samples for each patient. The receptor was derived from a man in his sixties with urothelial cancer. Sequenced material: PBMCs, taken around atezolizumab (anti-PD-L1) treatment. The rearrangement uses TRBV28 and TRBJ1-2; D is ambiguous. The DNA for the CDR3 is TGTGCCAGCAGTCCCCAGTACGGCTACACCTTC. It encodes CASSPQYGYTF.